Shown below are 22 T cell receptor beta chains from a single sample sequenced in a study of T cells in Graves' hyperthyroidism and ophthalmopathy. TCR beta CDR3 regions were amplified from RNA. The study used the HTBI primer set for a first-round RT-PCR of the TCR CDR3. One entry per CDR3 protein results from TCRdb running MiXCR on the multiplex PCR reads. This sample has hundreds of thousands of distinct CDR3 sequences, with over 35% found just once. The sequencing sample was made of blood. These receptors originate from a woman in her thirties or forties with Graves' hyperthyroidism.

CDR3 protein: CSQRLAGEDEQYF. In DNA, the CDR3 is TGCAGCCAACGACTAGCGGGAGAGGACGAGCAGTACTTC. The chain has TRBV29-1 and TRBJ2-7; 12 positions match TRBD2. Germline V CDR1 and CDR2: SQVTM, ANQGSEA. CDR3 length: 13 amino acids. Trimming cost V 8 bases and J 5 bases; bases outside gene matches: 7.

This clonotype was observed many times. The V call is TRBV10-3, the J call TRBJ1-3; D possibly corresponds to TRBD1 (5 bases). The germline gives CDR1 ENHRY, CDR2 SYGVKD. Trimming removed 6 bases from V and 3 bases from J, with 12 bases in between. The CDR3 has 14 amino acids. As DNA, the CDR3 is TGTGCCATCAGCCTAGAGGGGATTGGAAACACCATATATTTT. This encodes CAISLEGIGNTIYF.

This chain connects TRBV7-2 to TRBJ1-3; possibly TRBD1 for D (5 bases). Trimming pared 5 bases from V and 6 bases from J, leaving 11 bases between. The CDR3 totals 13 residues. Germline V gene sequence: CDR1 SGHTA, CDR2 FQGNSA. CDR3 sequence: CASSQGLANTIYF. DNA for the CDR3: TGTGCCAGCAGCCAGGGACTAGCAAACACCATATATTTT. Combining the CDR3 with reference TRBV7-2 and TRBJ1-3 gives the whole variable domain GAGVSQSPSNKVTEKGKDVELRCDPISGHTALYWYRQSLGQGLEFLIYFQGNSAPDKSGLPSDRFSAERTGGSVSTLTIQRTQQEDSAVYLCASSQGLANTIYFGEGSWLTVV.

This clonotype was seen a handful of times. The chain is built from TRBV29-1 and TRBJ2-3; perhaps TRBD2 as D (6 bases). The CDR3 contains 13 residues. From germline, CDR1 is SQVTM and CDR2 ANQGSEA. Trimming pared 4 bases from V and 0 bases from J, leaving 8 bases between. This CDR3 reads CSVVAGSTDTQYF. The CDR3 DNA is TGCAGCGTTGTGGCGGGGAGCACAGATACGCAGTATTTT.

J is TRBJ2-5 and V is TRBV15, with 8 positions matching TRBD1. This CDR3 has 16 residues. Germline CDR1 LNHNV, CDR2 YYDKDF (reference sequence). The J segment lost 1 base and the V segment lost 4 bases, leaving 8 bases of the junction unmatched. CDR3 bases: TGTGCCACCAGCAAAAGGACAGGGCTACTCCAAGAGACCCAGTACTTC. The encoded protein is CATSKRTGLLQETQYF.

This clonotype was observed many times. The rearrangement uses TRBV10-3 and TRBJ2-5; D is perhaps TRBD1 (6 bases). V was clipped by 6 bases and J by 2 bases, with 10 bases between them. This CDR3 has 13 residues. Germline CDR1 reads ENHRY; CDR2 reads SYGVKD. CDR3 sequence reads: CAISGQRQETQYF. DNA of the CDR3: TGTGCCATCAGCGGACAGAGACAAGAGACCCAGTACTTC.

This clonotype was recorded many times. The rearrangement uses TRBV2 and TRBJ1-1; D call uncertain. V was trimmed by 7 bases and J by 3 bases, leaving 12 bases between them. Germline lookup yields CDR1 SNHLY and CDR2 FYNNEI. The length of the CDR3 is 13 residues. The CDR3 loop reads CASTAWRDTEAFF. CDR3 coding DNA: TGTGCCAGCACTGCTTGGAGGGACACTGAAGCTTTCTTT.

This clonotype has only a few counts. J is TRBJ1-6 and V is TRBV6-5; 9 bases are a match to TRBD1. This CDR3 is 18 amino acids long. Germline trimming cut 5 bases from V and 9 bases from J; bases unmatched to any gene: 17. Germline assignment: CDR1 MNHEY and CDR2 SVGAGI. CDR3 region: CASSEPRDRVMLGSPLHF. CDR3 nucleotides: TGTGCCAGCAGTGAGCCCCGGGACAGGGTAATGCTCGGTTCACCCCTCCACTTT.

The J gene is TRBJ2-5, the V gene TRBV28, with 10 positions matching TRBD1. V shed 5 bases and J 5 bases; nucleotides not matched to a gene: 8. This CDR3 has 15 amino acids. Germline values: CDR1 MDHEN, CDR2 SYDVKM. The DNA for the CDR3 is TGTGCCAGCAGTCGGCTGACAGGGGGCGGGGAGACCCAGTACTTC. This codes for CASSRLTGGGETQYF.

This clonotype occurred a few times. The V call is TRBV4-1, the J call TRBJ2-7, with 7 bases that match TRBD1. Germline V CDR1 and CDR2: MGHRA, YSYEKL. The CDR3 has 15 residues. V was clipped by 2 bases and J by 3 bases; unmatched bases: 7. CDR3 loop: CASSQLATGIYEQYF. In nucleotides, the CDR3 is TGCGCCAGCAGCCAACTCGCGACAGGGATCTACGAGCAGTACTTC.

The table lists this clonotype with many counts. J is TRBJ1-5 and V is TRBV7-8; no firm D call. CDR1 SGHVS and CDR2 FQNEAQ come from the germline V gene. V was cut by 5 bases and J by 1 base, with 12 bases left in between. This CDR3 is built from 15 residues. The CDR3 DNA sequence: TGTGCCAGCAGCGGCGGGGTGGGAAGCAATCAGCCCCAGCATTTT. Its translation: CASSGGVGSNQPQHF. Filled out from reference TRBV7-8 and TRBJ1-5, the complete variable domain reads GAGVSQSPRYKVAKRGQDVALRCDPISGHVSLFWYQQALGQGPEFLTYFQNEAQLDKSGLPSDRFFAERPEGSVSTLKIQRTQQEDSAVYLCASSGGVGSNQPQHFGDGTRLSIL.

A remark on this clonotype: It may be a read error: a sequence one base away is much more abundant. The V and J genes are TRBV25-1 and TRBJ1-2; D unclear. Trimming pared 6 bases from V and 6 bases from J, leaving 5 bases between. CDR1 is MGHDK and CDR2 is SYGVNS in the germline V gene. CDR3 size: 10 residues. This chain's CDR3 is CASREHGYTF. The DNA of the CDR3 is TGTGCCAGCAGGGAACATGGCTACACCTTC.

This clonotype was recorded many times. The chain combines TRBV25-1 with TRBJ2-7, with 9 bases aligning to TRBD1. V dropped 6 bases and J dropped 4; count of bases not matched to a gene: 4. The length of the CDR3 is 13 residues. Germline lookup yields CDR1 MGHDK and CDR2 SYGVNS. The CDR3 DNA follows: TGTGCCAGCAGGGGACAGGGTGGTTACGAGCAGTACTTC. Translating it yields CASRGQGGYEQYF.

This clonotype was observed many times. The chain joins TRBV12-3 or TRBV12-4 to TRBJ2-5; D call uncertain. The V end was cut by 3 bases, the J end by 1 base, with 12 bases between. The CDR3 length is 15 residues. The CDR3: CASSFSASGQETQYF. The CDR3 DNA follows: TGTGCCAGCAGTTTTTCGGCTTCCGGCCAAGAGACCCAGTACTTC.

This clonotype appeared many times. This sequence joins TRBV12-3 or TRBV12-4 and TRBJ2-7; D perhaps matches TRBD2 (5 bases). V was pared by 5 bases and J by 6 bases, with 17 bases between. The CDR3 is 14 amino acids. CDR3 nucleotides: TGTGCCAGCAGTCATACGGGATCCGCCTCCGAGCAGTACTTC. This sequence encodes CASSHTGSASEQYF.

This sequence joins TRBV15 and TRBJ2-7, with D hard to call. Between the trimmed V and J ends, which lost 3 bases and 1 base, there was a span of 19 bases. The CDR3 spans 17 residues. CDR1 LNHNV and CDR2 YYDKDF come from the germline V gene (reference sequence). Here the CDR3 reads CATSSIRAISQSYEQYF. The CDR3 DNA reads TGTGCCACCAGCAGTATTAGGGCCATCTCCCAATCCTACGAGCAGTACTTC.

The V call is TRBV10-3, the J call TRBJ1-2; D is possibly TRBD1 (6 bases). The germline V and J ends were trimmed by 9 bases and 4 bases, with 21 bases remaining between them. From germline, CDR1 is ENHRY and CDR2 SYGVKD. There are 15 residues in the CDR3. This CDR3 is CAIATGLAGAYGYTF. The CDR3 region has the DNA TGTGCCATTGCAACAGGACTAGCGGGGGCCTATGGCTACACCTTC.

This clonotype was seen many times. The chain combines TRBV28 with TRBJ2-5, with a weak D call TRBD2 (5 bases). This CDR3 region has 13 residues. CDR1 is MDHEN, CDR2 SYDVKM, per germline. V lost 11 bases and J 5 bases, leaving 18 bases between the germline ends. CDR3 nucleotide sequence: TGTGCCCCCCAGAGACGGCCGGGGGAGACCCAGTACTTC. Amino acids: CAPQRRPGETQYF.

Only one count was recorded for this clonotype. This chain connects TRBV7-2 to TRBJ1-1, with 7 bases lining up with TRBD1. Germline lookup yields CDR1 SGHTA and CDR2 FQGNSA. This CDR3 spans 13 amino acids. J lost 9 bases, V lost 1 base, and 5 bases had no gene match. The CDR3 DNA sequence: TGTGCCAGCAGCTTAGGGGCGACAGGGAAAGCTTTCTTT. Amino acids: CASSLGATGKAFF. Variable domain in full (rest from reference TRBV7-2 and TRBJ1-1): GAGVSQSPSNKVTEKGKDVELRCDPISGHTALYWYRQSLGQGLEFLIYFQGNSAPDKSGLPSDRFSAERTGGSVSTLTIQRTQQEDSAVYLCASSLGATGKAFFGQGTRLTVV.

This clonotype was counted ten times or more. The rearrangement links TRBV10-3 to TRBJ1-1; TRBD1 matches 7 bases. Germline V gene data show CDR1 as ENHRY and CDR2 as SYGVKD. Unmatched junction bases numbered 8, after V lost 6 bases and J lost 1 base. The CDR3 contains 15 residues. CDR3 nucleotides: TGTGCCATCAGGGAGGGGGCAGGGAGGAACACTGAAGCTTTCTTT. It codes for CAIREGAGRNTEAFF.

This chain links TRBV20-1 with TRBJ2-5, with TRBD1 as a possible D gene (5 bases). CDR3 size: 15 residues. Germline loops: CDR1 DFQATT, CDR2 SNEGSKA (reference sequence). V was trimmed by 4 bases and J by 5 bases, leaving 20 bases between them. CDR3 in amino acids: CSATAGPLPWETQYF. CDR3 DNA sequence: TGCAGTGCTACGGCAGGGCCGCTCCCTTGGGAGACCCAGTACTTC.

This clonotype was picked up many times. The CDR3: CASSSLTGRGSPLHF. CDR3 nucleotide sequence: TGTGCCAGCAGCTCCTTGACAGGGAGGGGTTCACCCCTCCACTTT. The chain is built from TRBV7-9 and TRBJ1-6, with TRBD1 identical over 7 bases. The germline gives CDR1 SEHNR, CDR2 FQNEAQ (reference sequence). The CDR3 consists of 15 residues. J lost 9 bases, V lost 4 bases, and 9 bases had no gene match.